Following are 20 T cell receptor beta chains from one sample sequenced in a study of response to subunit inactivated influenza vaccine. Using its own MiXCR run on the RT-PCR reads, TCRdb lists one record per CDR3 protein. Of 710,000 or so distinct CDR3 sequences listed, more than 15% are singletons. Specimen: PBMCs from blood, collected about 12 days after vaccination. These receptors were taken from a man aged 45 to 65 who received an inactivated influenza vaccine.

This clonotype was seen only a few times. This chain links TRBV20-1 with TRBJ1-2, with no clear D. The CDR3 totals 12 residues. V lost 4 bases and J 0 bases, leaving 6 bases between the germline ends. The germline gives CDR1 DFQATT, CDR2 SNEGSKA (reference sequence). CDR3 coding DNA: TGCAGTGCTATGATAGCTAACTATGGCTACACCTTC. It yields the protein CSAMIANYGYTF.

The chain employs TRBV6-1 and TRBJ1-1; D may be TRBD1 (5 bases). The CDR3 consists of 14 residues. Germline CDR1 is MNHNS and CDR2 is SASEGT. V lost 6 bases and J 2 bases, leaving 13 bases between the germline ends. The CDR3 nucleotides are TGTGCCAGCAGACGCACGGGACCCAACACTGAAGCTTTCTTT. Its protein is CASRRTGPNTEAFF.

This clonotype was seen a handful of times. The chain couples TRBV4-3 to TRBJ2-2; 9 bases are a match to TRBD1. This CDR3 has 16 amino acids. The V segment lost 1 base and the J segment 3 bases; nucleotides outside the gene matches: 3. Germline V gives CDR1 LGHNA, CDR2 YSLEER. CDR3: CASSQVGTGYTGELFF. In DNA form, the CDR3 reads TGCGCCAGCAGCCAAGTTGGGACAGGGTACACCGGGGAGCTGTTTTTT.

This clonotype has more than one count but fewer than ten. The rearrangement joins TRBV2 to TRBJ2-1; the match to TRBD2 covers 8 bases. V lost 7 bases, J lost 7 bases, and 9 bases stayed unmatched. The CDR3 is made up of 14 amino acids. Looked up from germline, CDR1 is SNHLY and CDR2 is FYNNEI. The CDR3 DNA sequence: TGTGCCAGCATTGGCCTAGCGGGCATTAATGAGCAGTTCTTC. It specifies CASIGLAGINEQFF. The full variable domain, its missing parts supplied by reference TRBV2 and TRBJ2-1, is EPEVTQTPSHQVTQMGQEVILRCVPISNHLYFYWYRQILGQKVEFLVSFYNNEISEKSEIFDDQFSVERPDGSNFTLKIRSTKLEDSAMYFCASIGLAGINEQFFGPGTRLTVL.

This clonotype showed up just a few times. CDR3 nucleotide sequence: TGTGCCAGCAGTTTTCGGAGGGATACACACACCGGGGAGCTGTTTTTT. Its protein is CASSFRRDTHTGELFF. The chain uses TRBV12-3 or TRBV12-4 and TRBJ2-2; D might be TRBD2 (6 bases). This CDR3 has 16 amino acids. V was cut by 3 bases and J by 3 bases, with 14 bases left in between.

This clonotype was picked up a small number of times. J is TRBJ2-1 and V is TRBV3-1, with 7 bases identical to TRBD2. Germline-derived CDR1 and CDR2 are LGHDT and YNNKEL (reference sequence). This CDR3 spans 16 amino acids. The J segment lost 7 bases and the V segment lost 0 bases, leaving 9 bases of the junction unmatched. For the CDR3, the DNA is TGTGCCAGCAGCCAAGACGCACGACTAGCAGGTAATGAGCAGTTCTTC. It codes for CASSQDARLAGNEQFF.

For the CDR3, the DNA is TGTGCCAGCAGCCAAGATCCCGGGGGCTCTGGGGCCAACGTCCTGACTTTC. Protein sequence: CASSQDPGGSGANVLTF. The chain joins TRBV3-1 to TRBJ2-6; D is perhaps TRBD2 (6 bases). The V and J ends lost 0 bases and 0 bases respectively, with 9 bases between them. The length of the CDR3 is 17 residues. Germline V gene lookup returns CDR1 LGHDT and CDR2 YNNKEL (reference sequence).

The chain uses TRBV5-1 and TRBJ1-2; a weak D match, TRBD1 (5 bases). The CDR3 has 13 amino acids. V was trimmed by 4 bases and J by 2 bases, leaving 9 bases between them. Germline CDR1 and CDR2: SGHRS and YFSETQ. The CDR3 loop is CASSKTENYGYTF. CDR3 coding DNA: TGCGCCAGCAGCAAGACAGAGAACTATGGCTACACCTTC.

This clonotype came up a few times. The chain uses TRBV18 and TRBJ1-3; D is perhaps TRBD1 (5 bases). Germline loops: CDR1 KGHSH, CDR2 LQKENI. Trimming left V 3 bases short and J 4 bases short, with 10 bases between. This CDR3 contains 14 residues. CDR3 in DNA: TGTGCCAGCTCACCCTCGGACATAGGAAACACCATATATTTT. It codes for CASSPSDIGNTIYF.

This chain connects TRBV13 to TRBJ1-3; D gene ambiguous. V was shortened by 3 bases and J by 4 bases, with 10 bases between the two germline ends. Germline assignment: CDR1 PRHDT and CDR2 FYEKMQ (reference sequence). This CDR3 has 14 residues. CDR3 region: CASSLGDFGNTIYF. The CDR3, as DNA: TGTGCCAGCAGCTTGGGTGACTTCGGAAACACCATATATTTT.

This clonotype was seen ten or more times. The CDR3 region is CSAGRTSGGPQETQYF. The CDR3 region has the DNA TGCAGTGCTGGCCGGACTAGCGGGGGCCCCCAAGAGACCCAGTACTTC. This chain uses TRBV20-1 with TRBJ2-5; TRBD2 aligns across 13 bases. CDR3 length: 16 residues. The J segment lost 1 base and the V segment lost 5 bases, leaving 7 bases of the junction unmatched. Looked up from germline, CDR1 is DFQATT and CDR2 is SNEGSKA (reference sequence).

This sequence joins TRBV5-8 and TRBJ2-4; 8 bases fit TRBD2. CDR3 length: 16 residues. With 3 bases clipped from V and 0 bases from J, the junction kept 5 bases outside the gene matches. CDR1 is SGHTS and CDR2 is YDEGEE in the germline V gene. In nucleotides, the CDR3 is TGTGCCAGCAGCTACTTGACTAGCGCAGCCAAAAACATTCAGTACTTC. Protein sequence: CASSYLTSAAKNIQYF.

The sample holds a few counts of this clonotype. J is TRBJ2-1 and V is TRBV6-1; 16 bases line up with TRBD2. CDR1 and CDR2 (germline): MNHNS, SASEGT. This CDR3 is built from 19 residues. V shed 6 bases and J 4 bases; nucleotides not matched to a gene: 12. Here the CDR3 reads CASSLEGTSGGAGYNEQFF. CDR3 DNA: TGTGCCAGCAGCCTCGAGGGGACTAGCGGGGGGGCCGGGTACAATGAGCAGTTCTTC.

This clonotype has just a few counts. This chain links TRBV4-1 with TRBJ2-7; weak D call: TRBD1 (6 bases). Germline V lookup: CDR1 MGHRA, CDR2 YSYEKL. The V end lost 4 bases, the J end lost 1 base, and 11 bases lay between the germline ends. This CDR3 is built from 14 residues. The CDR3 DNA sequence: TGCGCCAGCAGCCGGCCAGGACAGTCCTACGAGCAGTACTTC. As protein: CASSRPGQSYEQYF.

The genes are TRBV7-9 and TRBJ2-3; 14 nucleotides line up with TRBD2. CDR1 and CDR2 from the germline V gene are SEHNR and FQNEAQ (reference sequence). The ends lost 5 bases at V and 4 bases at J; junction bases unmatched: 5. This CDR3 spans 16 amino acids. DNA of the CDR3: TGTGCCAGCAGCCAGGGACTAGCGGGAGTAGCAGATACGCAGTATTTT. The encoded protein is CASSQGLAGVADTQYF.

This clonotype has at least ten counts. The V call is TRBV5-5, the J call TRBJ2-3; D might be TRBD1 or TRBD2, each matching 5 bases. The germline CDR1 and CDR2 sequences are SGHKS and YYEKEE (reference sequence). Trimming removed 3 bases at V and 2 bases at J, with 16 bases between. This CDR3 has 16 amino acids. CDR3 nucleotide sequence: TGTGCCAGCAGCTCACCACCTATGGGGGTCACAGATACGCAGTATTTT. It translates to CASSSPPMGVTDTQYF.

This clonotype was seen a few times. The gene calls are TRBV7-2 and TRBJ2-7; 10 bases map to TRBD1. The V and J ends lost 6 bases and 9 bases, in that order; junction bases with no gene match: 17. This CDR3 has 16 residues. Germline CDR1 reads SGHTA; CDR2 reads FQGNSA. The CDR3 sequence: CASSSGTGVLDFRQYF. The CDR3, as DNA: TGTGCCAGCAGTTCCGGGACAGGGGTCCTTGATTTCCGGCAGTACTTC. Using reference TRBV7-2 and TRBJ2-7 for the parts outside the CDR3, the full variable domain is GAGVSQSPSNKVTEKGKDVELRCDPISGHTALYWYRQSLGQGLEFLIYFQGNSAPDKSGLPSDRFSAERTGGSVSTLTIQRTQQEDSAVYLCASSSGTGVLDFRQYFGPGTRLTVT.

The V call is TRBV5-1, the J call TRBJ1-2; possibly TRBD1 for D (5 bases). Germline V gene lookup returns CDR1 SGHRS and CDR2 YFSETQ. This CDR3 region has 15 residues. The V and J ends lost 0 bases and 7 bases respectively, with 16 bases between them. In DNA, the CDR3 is TGCGCCAGCAGCTTGGCCGGCATAGGGGTCGGTGGCTACACCTTC. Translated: CASSLAGIGVGGYTF.

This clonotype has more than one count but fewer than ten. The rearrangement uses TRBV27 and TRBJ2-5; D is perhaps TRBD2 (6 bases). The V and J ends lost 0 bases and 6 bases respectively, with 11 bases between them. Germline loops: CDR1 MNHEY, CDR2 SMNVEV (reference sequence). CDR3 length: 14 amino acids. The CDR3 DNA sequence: TGTGCCAGCAGTTTATCAGGAGGGAGGCAGACCCAGTACTTC. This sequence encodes CASSLSGGRQTQYF.

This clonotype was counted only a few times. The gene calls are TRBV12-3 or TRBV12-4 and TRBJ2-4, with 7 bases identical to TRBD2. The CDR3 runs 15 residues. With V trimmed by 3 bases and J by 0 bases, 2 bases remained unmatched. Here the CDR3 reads CASSLGGVAKNIQYF. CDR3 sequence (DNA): TGTGCCAGCAGTTTGGGGGGGGTAGCCAAAAACATTCAGTACTTC.